These T cell receptor beta chains were read from a single sample in a study of blood T cell repertoires in COVID-19. Profiling relied on immunoSEQ multiplex PCR, and the TCRdb table lists in-frame clones only, not all of them. The data contain approximately 70,000 clones, about 91% of them singletons. Sequencing was performed on peripheral blood. The receptors were gathered from a woman aged 55-75 years with active COVID-19. CDR3s include the opening cysteine and the closing phenylalanine or tryptophan. D genes are given only for firm matches. Some rows mark clone size as missing; the rest say once, few, many or name a class of expanded clone.

v_call	clone_size	j_call	cdr3_length	d_call	cdr3_aa	cdr3_nt
TRBV6-5	once	TRBJ1-1	12	.	CASSDTGMRAFF	TGTGCCAGCAGCGATACCGGGATGAGGGCTTTCTTT
TRBV25-1	.	TRBJ1-6	17	.	CASSEYSAGAPNSPLHF	TGTGCCAGCAGTGAATATTCAGCAGGGGCTCCCAATTCACCCCTCCACTTT
TRBV5-1	.	TRBJ1-2	15	TRBD1	CASSDRDRGQNGYTF	TGCGCCAGCAGCGATAGGGACAGGGGGCAGAATGGCTACACCTTC
TRBV20-1	.	TRBJ2-3	14	.	CSASHSGPTDTQYF	TGCAGTGCTAGTCATAGCGGACCCACAGATACGCAGTATTTT
TRBV11-2	.	TRBJ2-2	16	.	CASSLVDGGMGGELFF	TGTGCCAGCAGCTTAGTAGATGGCGGGATGGGCGGGGAGCTGTTTTTT
TRBV5-4	.	TRBJ1-6	13	.	CASKTGVNSPLHF	TGTGCCAGCAAAACGGGGGTTAATTCACCCCTCCACTTT
TRBV4-1	.	TRBJ2-4	15	.	CASSQVGLAENIQYF	TGCGCCAGCAGCCAAGTCGGTTTAGCGGAAAACATTCAGTACTTC
TRBV11-3	.	TRBJ2-3	12	.	CASTNSVDTQYF	TGTGCCAGCACCAATTCGGTGGATACGCAGTATTTT
TRBV19	.	TRBJ2-3	15	TRBD2	CASSMAGVGTDTQYF	TGTGCCAGTAGTATGGCGGGGGTCGGGACAGATACGCAGTATTTT
TRBV19	once	TRBJ2-7	14	TRBD1	CASSPGTAAYEQYF	TGTGCCAGTAGCCCCGGGACAGCCGCATACGAGCAGTACTTC
TRBV3-1/TRBV3-2	.	TRBJ1-5	13	TRBD1	CASGQGAWQPQHF	TGTGCCAGCGGACAGGGGGCTTGGCAGCCCCAGCATTTT
TRBV5-1	.	TRBJ2-1	14	.	CASSDAVGLGEQFF	TGCGCCAGCAGCGACGCGGTCGGCTTGGGTGAGCAGTTCTTC
TRBV6-6	.	TRBJ1-4	13	.	CASSSRPNEKLFF	TGTGCCAGCAGTTCCCGTCCTAATGAAAAACTGTTTTTT
TRBV7-2	.	TRBJ1-1	15	.	CASSLVVQKNTEAFF	TGTGCCAGCAGCTTAGTTGTGCAGAAGAACACTGAAGCTTTCTTT
TRBV6-4	.	TRBJ1-2	14	.	CASSDSGGSFGYTF	TGTGCCAGCAGTGACTCGGGCGGGTCTTTTGGCTACACCTTC
TRBV19	.	TRBJ2-1	19	TRBD2	CASSKTGTSGRTSYNEQFF	TGTGCCAGTAGCAAAACCGGGACTAGCGGGAGGACGTCCTACAATGAGCAGTTCTTC
TRBV4-2	.	TRBJ2-1	13	.	CASSQGSTREQFF	TGTGCCAGCAGCCAAGGAAGCACGAGGGAGCAGTTCTTC
TRBV30	.	TRBJ1-2	15	TRBD1	CAWTSIGTGGYGYTF	TGTGCCTGGACCAGCATTGGGACAGGAGGATATGGCTACACCTTC
TRBV12-3/TRBV12-4	.	TRBJ2-5	13	.	CASTPGVTETQYF	TGTGCCAGCACCCCGGGAGTAACGGAGACCCAGTACTTC
TRBV5-1	.	TRBJ1-6	15	.	CASSPWGGINSPLHF	TGCGCCAGCAGCCCTTGGGGAGGGATCAATTCACCCCTCCACTTT
TRBV12-3/TRBV12-4	.	TRBJ2-1	12	TRBD1	CASSFFPGGQFF	TGTGCCAGCAGCTTCTTTCCAGGGGGGCAGTTCTTC
TRBV4-2	.	TRBJ2-2	15	TRBD1	CASSQGTGGPGELFF	TGTGCCAGCAGCCAAGGGACAGGGGGACCCGGGGAGCTGTTTTTT
TRBV4-1	medium-sized	TRBJ1-1	14	.	CASSYGGGNTEAFF	TGCGCCAGCAGCTACGGCGGGGGGAACACTGAAGCTTTCTTT